The next 20 T cell receptor beta chains were all read from a single sample in a study of blood T cells in healthy people across ages. Through a sample-barcoded 5' primer and a J-beta primer mix, a second PCR was run for about 7 to 12 cycles. TCRdb processed the 5' RACE reads anew with MiXCR; each CDR3 protein has one entry. The data show over 1,500,000 distinct CDR3 sequences, about 49% seen once. Sequencing was done on a sample of blood. Receptors originate from a woman aged 40 to 49 in good health.

This clonotype was seen more than once but under ten times. This chain links TRBV9 with TRBJ2-1; TRBD1 aligns across 9 bases. CDR1 and CDR2 (germline): SGDLS, YYNGEE. Unmatched junction bases numbered 4, after V lost 0 bases and J lost 6 bases. There are 15 residues in the CDR3. The CDR3 nucleotides are TGTGCCAGCAGCGTAGGGGACAGGGTTGGCAATGAGCAGTTCTTC. Encoded protein: CASSVGDRVGNEQFF.

This clonotype came up a few times. V and J are TRBV5-1 and TRBJ2-7; D not resolved. The germline gives CDR1 SGHRS, CDR2 YFSETQ. Trimming stripped 6 bases from V and 3 bases from J, with 16 bases between. The CDR3 has 14 residues. CDR3 sequence: CASNPSYGDYEQYF. The CDR3 DNA reads as TGCGCCAGCAATCCGTCGTATGGGGACTACGAGCAGTACTTC. Based on the CDR3 plus reference TRBV5-1 and TRBJ2-7, the full variable domain is KAGVTQTPRYLIKTRGQQVTLSCSPISGHRSVSWYQQTPGQGLQFLFEYFSETQRNKGNFPGRFSGRQFSNSRSEMNVSTLELGDSALYLCASNPSYGDYEQYFGPGTRLTVT.

This clonotype was recorded only once. This chain joins TRBV25-1 and TRBJ2-7, with D perhaps TRBD1 (7 bases). The length of the CDR3 is 13 residues. CDR1 MGHDK and CDR2 SYGVNS come from the germline V gene. Trimming stripped 9 bases from V and 4 bases from J, with 16 bases between. DNA for the CDR3: TGTGCCAGTGTACCTGCAGGGGGGTACGAGCAGTACTTC. Its translation is CASVPAGGYEQYF.

V is TRBV29-1 and J is TRBJ1-2, with D possibly TRBD1 on 5 matching bases. This CDR3 has 14 residues. Germline V gives CDR1 SQVTM, CDR2 ANQGSEA. Trimming removed 7 bases from V and 6 bases from J, with 21 bases in between. CDR3 residues: CSADTAGRKNGYTF. CDR3 nucleotide sequence: TGCAGCGCTGACACCGCAGGGAGGAAGAATGGCTACACCTTC.

The V call is TRBV4-3, the J call TRBJ2-7, with a weak D call TRBD1 (6 bases). The V and J ends lost 5 bases and 0 bases respectively, with 14 bases between them. Per the germline V gene, CDR1 is LGHNA and CDR2 is YSLEER. The CDR3 is 15 residues long. The CDR3 spells CASSVNRVSSYEQYF. DNA for the CDR3: TGCGCCAGCAGCGTCAACAGGGTGAGCTCCTACGAGCAGTACTTC.

This clonotype was observed a handful of times. This chain connects TRBV20-1 to TRBJ2-1, with TRBD2 identical over 14 bases. Germline loops: CDR1 DFQATT, CDR2 SNEGSKA (reference sequence). The J segment lost 6 bases and the V segment lost 4 bases, leaving 2 bases of the junction unmatched. The CDR3 covers 14 residues. The CDR3 protein is CSATGLAGGNEQFF. The CDR3 coding sequence is TGCAGTGCTACCGGACTAGCGGGGGGCAATGAGCAGTTCTTC.

The table lists this clonotype with a few counts. The rearrangement joins TRBV5-6 to TRBJ2-3; D uncertain. This CDR3 has 17 amino acids. Deletions cut 4 bases from V and 2 bases from J, with 20 bases between. Germline CDR1 and CDR2: SGHDT and YYEEEE. DNA for the CDR3: TGTGCCAGCAGCGTTGGGCTTGGGCTAGAGTTCACAGATACGCAGTATTTT. Protein: CASSVGLGLEFTDTQYF. The variable domain in full, with the rest retrieved from reference TRBV5-6 and TRBJ2-3, is DAGVTQSPTHLIKTRGQQVTLRCSPKSGHDTVSWYQQALGQGPQFIFQYYEEEERQRGNFPDRFSGHQFPNYSSELNVNALLLGDSALYLCASSVGLGLEFTDTQYFGPGTRLTVL.

V and J are TRBV28 and TRBJ1-2; the D gene is possibly TRBD1 (5 bases). Looked up from germline, CDR1 is MDHEN and CDR2 is SYDVKM. With 8 bases removed from V and 7 bases from J, the gap between germline ends came to 17 bases. The CDR3 totals 13 residues. CDR3 sequence: CASLRGVRGGYTF. The CDR3 bases are TGTGCCAGCCTAAGAGGGGTTAGAGGTGGCTACACCTTC.

This clonotype was seen more than once but under ten times. This chain links TRBV27 with TRBJ2-5, with 9 bases fitting TRBD2. Unmatched junction bases numbered 10, after V lost 3 bases and J lost 11 bases. The CDR3 loop spans 14 amino acids. Germline CDR1 is MNHEY and CDR2 is SMNVEV (reference sequence). The DNA for the CDR3 is TGTGCCAGCAGTTTGAGCGGGGGGCTTAATGAGCAGTACTTC. It codes for CASSLSGGLNEQYF.

The CDR3 DNA sequence: TGTGCCAGCAGCTTGGGGCCCTGGGACATTCAGTACTTC. Translation: CASSLGPWDIQYF. V and J are TRBV5-6 and TRBJ2-4; D remains ambiguous. CDR1 is SGHDT and CDR2 is YYEEEE in the germline V gene. The V end lost 0 bases, the J end lost 8 bases, and 9 bases lay between the germline ends. This CDR3 is 13 amino acids long.

To note about this clonotype: One end of the junction fails to match germline, which may point to a read error. The rearrangement links TRBV6-5 to TRBJ2-1; 7 bases are a match to TRBD1. The J call may be in error: the DNA end matches TRBJ2-7 better. The CDR3 has 16 amino acids. Germline V lookup: CDR1 MNHEY, CDR2 SVGAGI. The CDR3 DNA reads TGTGCTAGCAGTTATTCTGAGGGGGCGAACCACAATGAGCAGTACTTC. Its protein product is CASSYSEGANHNEQYF.

The V call is TRBV12-5, the J call TRBJ2-5; 16 bases align to TRBD2. The germline gives CDR1 LGHNT, CDR2 FRNRAP. The trim removed 4 bases at V and 1 base at J, leaving 6 bases unmatched. This CDR3 spans 18 amino acids. In DNA, the CDR3 is TGTGCTAGTGGTTCACCCGGGACTAGCGGGGGGGGCCAAGAGACCCAGTACTTC. Translating gives CASGSPGTSGGGQETQYF.

The rearrangement uses TRBV29-1 and TRBJ1-2; 8 bases line up with TRBD1. Germline V CDR1 and CDR2: SQVTM, ANQGSEA. This CDR3 has 15 amino acids. V lost 3 bases and J lost 2; bases outside the gene matches: 8. The CDR3 loop is CSVEGRRGLNYGYTF. The CDR3 nucleotides are TGCAGCGTTGAGGGTCGCAGGGGGCTGAACTATGGCTACACCTTC.

The rearrangement uses TRBV27 and TRBJ2-7; possibly TRBD1 or TRBD2 for D (5 bases each). Germline assignment: CDR1 MNHEY and CDR2 SMNVEV (reference sequence). This CDR3 has 13 residues. The V end lost 5 bases, the J end lost 6 bases, and 14 bases lay between the germline ends. The CDR3 nucleotides are TGTGCCAGCAGTGACGTTGCAGGGAGCGAGCAGTACTTC. Translated: CASSDVAGSEQYF.

In this sample, this clonotype turned up once. V is TRBV25-1 and J is TRBJ2-7; TRBD2 is a possible D gene (5 bases). Trimming removed 1 base from V and 2 bases from J, with 12 bases in between. Germline V CDR1 and CDR2: MGHDK, SYGVNS. CDR3 length: 15 amino acids. The CDR3 region has the DNA TGTGCCAGCAGTGAATTGGCGGCGGGCACCTACGAGCAGTACTTC. This translates into CASSELAAGTYEQYF.

V and J are TRBV4-2 and TRBJ1-6; D gene ambiguous. The CDR3 spans 15 residues. Germline CDR1 reads LGHNA; CDR2 reads YNFKEQ. V was pared by 3 bases and J by 9 bases, with 15 bases between. The CDR3 sequence: CASSQGGEGISPLHF. The CDR3 nucleotides are TGTGCCAGCAGCCAGGGAGGAGAGGGAATTTCACCCCTCCACTTT.

The rearrangement uses TRBV21-1 and TRBJ2-5; TRBD1, the D gene given by the table, was not confirmed from the DNA. TRBV21-1 represents a pseudogene. CDR3 length: 19 residues. CDR3 sequence reads: CASSQHSRQGPSTQETQYF. DNA of the CDR3: TGTGCCAGCAGCCAACATTCTCGACAGGGGCCCTCTACTCAAGAGACCCAGTACTTC.

This clonotype was observed a few times. This chain joins TRBV7-2 and TRBJ2-3; 12 bases map to TRBD2. V dropped 3 bases and J dropped 4; count of bases not matched to a gene: 5. Germline CDR1 and CDR2: SGHTA and FQGNSA. The CDR3 contains 16 residues. The CDR3 sequence is CASSFPSGGAPDTQYF. DNA for the CDR3: TGTGCCAGCAGCTTCCCTAGCGGGGGGGCACCAGATACGCAGTATTTT.

The rearrangement links TRBV4-1 to TRBJ2-7; 8 bases are shared with TRBD1. The V gene's germline CDR1 is MGHRA and CDR2 YSYEKL. The J segment lost 9 bases and the V segment lost 3 bases, leaving 16 bases of the junction unmatched. The CDR3 sequence is 16 residues long. Here the CDR3 DNA reads TGCGCCAGCAGCCACCCAGGACAGGGCCTCTCCTTCGGGCAGTACTTC. Translation: CASSHPGQGLSFGQYF.

This clonotype has more than one count but fewer than ten. The gene calls are TRBV6-2 or TRBV6-3 and TRBJ2-6, with 7 nucleotides matching TRBD1. The CDR3 has 16 residues. After removal of 5 bases from V and 4 bases from J, the junction contained 8 bases not matched to a gene. Germline assignment: CDR1 MNHEY and CDR2 SVGEGT. The CDR3 is CASSTYRGTGANVLTF. The CDR3 bases are TGTGCCAGCAGTACCTACAGGGGAACCGGGGCCAACGTCCTGACTTTC.